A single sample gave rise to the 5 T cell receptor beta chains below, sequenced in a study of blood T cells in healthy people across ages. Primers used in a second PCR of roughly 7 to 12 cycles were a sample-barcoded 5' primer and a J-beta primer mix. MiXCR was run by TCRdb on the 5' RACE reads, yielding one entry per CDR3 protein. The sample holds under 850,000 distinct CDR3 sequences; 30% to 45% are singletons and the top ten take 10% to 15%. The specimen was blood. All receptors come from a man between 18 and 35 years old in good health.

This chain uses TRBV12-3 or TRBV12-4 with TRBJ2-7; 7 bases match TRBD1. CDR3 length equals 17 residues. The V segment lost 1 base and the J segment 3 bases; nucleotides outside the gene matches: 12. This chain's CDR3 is CASSLGFPGQAVYEQYF. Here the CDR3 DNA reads TGTGCCAGCAGTTTAGGCTTCCCAGGACAGGCGGTCTACGAGCAGTACTTC.

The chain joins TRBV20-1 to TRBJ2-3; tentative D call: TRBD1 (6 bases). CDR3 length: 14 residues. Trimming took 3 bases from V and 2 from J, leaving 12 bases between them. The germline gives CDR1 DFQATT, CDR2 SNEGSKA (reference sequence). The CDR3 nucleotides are TGCAGTGCTAGCAGAGGGGGTAACACAGATACGCAGTATTTT. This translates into CSASRGGNTDTQYF.

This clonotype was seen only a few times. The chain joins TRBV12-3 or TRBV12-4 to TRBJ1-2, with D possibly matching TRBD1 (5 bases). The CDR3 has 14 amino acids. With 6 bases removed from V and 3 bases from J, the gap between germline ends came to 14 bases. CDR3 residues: CASSPPGTDYGYTF. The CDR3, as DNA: TGTGCCAGCAGCCCCCCCGGGACGGACTATGGCTACACCTTC.

The CDR3, as DNA: TGCGCCAGCAGCCAAGGCCACGACCGTGCTTTCTTT. Its protein is CASSQGHDRAFF. The rearrangement joins TRBV4-1 to TRBJ1-1, with D unresolved. V lost 1 base and J lost 11, with 11 bases in between. This CDR3 has 12 amino acids. Looked up from germline, CDR1 is MGHRA and CDR2 is YSYEKL.

The CDR3 DNA sequence: TGTGCCAGCAGTAGCCTAGCGGGCAGGGGAGATACGCAGTATTTT. It translates to CASSSLAGRGDTQYF. V is TRBV11-2 and J is TRBJ2-3, with 8 positions matching TRBD2. Trimming at V came to 6 bases and at J to 5 bases, leaving 10 bases not matched to a gene. Germline-derived CDR1 and CDR2 are SGHAT and FQNNGV. The CDR3 runs to 15 residues.